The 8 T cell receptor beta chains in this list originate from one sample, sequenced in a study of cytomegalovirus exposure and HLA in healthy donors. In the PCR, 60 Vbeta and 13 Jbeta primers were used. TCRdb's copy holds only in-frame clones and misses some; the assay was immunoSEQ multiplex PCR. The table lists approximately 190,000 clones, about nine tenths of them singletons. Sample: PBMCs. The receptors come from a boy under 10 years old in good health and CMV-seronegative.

The CDR3 here is CASSGLAGGHSTDTQYF. The CDR3 bases are TGCGCCAGCTCAGGACTAGCGGGGGGCCATAGCACAGATACGCAGTATTTT. The gene calls are TRBV4-1 and TRBJ2-3; 14 bases are a match to TRBD2. Germline CDR1 and CDR2: MGHRA and YSYEKL. This CDR3 region has 17 residues. The junction had 7 bases not matched to a gene; V was cut back by 8 bases and J by 0 bases.

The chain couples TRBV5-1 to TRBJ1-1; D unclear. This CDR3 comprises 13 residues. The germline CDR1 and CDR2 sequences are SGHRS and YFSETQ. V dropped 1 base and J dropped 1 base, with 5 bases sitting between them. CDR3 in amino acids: CASSLFGNTEAFF. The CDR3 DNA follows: TGCGCCAGCAGCTTGTTCGGGAACACTGAAGCTTTCTTT.

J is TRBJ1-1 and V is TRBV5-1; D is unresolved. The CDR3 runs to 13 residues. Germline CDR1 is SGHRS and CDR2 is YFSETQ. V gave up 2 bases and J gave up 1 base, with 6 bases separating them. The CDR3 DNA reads TGCGCCAGCAGCTTCGACTGGAACACTGAAGCTTTCTTT. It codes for CASSFDWNTEAFF.

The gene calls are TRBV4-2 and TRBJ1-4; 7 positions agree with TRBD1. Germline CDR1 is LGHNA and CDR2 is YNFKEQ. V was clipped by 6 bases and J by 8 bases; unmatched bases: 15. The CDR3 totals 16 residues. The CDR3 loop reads CASSGQAAISTEKLFF. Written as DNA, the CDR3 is TGTGCCAGCAGTGGACAGGCGGCTATTTCGACCGAAAAACTGTTTTTT.

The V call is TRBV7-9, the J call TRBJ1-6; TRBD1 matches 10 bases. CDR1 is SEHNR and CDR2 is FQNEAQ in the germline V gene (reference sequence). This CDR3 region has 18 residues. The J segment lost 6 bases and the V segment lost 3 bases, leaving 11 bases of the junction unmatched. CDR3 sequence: CASSLETGGVNSNSPLHF. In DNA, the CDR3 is TGTGCCAGCAGCTTGGAGACAGGGGGCGTGAATAGTAATTCACCCCTCCACTTT.

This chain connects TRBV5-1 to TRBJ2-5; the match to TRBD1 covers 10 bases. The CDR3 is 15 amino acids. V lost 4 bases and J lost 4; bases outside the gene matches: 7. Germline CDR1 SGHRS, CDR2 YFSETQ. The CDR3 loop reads CASSRGQGGGETQYF. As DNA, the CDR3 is TGCGCCAGCAGCCGAGGACAGGGGGGCGGAGAGACCCAGTACTTC. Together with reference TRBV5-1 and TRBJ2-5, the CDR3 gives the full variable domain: KAGVTQTPRYLIKTRGQQVTLSCSPISGHRSVSWYQQTPGQGLQFLFEYFSETQRNKGNFPGRFSGRQFSNSRSEMNVSTLELGDSALYLCASSRGQGGGETQYFGPGTRLLVL.

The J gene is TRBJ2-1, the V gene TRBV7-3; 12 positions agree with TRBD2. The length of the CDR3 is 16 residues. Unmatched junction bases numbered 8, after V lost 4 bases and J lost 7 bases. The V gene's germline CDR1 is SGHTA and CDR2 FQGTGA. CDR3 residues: CASSSKLAGGKNEQFF. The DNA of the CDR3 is TGTGCCAGCAGCTCCAAGCTAGCGGGGGGGAAGAATGAGCAGTTCTTC.

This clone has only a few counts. The CDR3 is CASSQEKEVRDRGDQPQHF. Here the CDR3 DNA reads TGTGCCAGCAGCCAAGAGAAAGAGGTGCGGGACAGGGGGGATCAGCCCCAGCATTTT. The chain links TRBV14 to TRBJ1-5; 11 bases map to TRBD1. This CDR3 is built from 19 residues. The germline gives CDR1 SGHDN, CDR2 FVKESK. J was trimmed by 5 bases and V by 0 bases; bases with no gene match: 12.